A selection of T cell receptor beta chains follows, all from one sample in a study of T cells in Graves' hyperthyroidism and ophthalmopathy. Each CDR3 protein is one row after TCRdb ran MiXCR on the multiplex PCR reads. Among more than 500,000 distinct CDR3 sequences, 46% were seen once, and the ten largest hold around 44%. Source material: peripheral blood or thyroid tissue (not recorded which). These receptors all come from an adult woman with Graves' disease, either hyperthyroidism or ophthalmopathy (not recorded which). CDR3s include the opening cysteine and the closing phenylalanine or tryptophan. D genes are given only for firm matches. Only part of the rows carry a size: once, few, many, or a class if the clone is expanded.

j_call d_call clone_size v_call cdr3_nt cdr3_aa
TRBJ2-5 NA NA TRBV10-3 TGTGCCATCAGTGAAACGGGTGAGGAGACCCAGTACTTC CAISETGEETQYF
TRBJ1-6 TRBD1 many TRBV10-3 TGTGCCATCAGGGGACAGGTTCGATCACCCCTCCACTTT CAIRGQVRSPLHF
TRBJ2-5 TRBD1 NA TRBV29-1 TGCAGCGGTGCCGGGACAGGGGGAGAGACCCAGTACTTC CSGAGTGGETQYF
TRBJ2-7 NA NA TRBV7-9 TGTGCCAGCAGCTTAAGTAGGACGGACGAGCAGTACTTC CASSLSRTDEQYF
TRBJ1-6 NA NA TRBV25-1 TGTGCCAGCAGTGAACCGGGAGATAATTCACCCCTCCACTTT CASSEPGDNSPLHF
TRBJ2-5 TRBD2 few TRBV12-3/TRBV12-4 TGTGCCAGCAGTCGGGGGCCTAGCGGGGCAGCAGAGACCCAGTACTTC CASSRGPSGAAETQYF
TRBJ2-7 TRBD2 many TRBV29-1 TGCAGCGTTGGAAGGGAGGGCGCGGTGTCCTACGAGCAGTACTTC CSVGREGAVSYEQYF
TRBJ2-7 NA NA TRBV7-9 TGTGCCAGCAGCTTGGAGGGCTGGGGACCTATACACTTC CASSLEGWGPIHF
TRBJ1-1 TRBD1 NA TRBV20-1 TGCAGTGCTAGAACGGGACAGGGGTCCCCTGAAGCTTTCTTT CSARTGQGSPEAFF
TRBJ1-3 TRBD1 many TRBV5-1 TGCGCCAGCAGCGGAGGGGGCCCCAGCTCTGGAAACACCATATATTTT CASSGGGPSSGNTIYF
TRBJ2-2 NA NA TRBV10-2 TGCGCCAGCAGGCCGGGGAGCGGCAACACCGGGGAGCTGTTTTTT CASRPGSGNTGELFF
TRBJ2-3 NA NA TRBV5-1 TGCGCCAGCAGCCCCGGGACCGATCGTCCAGATACGCAGTATTTT CASSPGTDRPDTQYF
TRBJ1-1 NA many TRBV7-9 TGTGCCAGCAGCCTCCAGGGAGTGGGCACTGAAGCTTTCTTT CASSLQGVGTEAFF
TRBJ2-5 TRBD1 NA TRBV20-1 TGCAGTGCTAGAGATCAGGGACAGGGAGAGACCCAGTACTTC CSARDQGQGETQYF
TRBJ2-7 NA many TRBV10-3 TGTGCCATCAGTTCCTCCCCGTCAACCTACGAGCAGTACTTC CAISSSPSTYEQYF
TRBJ2-5 NA few TRBV12-3/TRBV12-4 TGTGCCAGCAGTTCCGGACGGAAAAAAGAGACCCAGTACTTC CASSSGRKKETQYF
TRBJ1-5 NA NA TRBV5-6 TGTGCCAGCAGCAAGCGGACTAGCGGGAGAACGGAGACCCAGCATTTT CASSKRTSGRTETQHF
TRBJ1-4 NA NA TRBV5-1 TGCGCCAGCAGCCACCGACAGCCGGATGAAAAACTGTTTTTT CASSHRQPDEKLFF
TRBJ1-2 TRBD1 many TRBV5-1 TGCGCCAGCAGCTTGGATGGACAGGGGGAATATGGCTACACCTTC CASSLDGQGEYGYTF
TRBJ1-2 NA many TRBV24-1 TGTGCCACCAGTGATTTGAGTACAGATGGCTACACCTTC CATSDLSTDGYTF
TRBJ2-3 NA NA TRBV6-4 TGTGCCAGCAGTGACGGGGCAGGTACCTCAGATACGCAGTATTTT CASSDGAGTSDTQYF
TRBJ2-5 NA NA TRBV5-2 TGTGCCAGCAAGGACCTGAACAAGGTGGGAGGAAGCGGGACCCAGTACTTC CASKDLNKVGGSGTQYF
TRBJ2-5 TRBD2 many TRBV11-2 TGTGCCAGCAGCAGACGTCTAGCGGGAGTTGAGACCCAGTACTTC CASSRRLAGVETQYF
TRBJ2-7 NA NA TRBV19 TGTGCCAGTAGTATTCAGGGCCACGAGCAGTACTTC CASSIQGHEQYF
TRBJ1-5 TRBD1 NA TRBV15 TGTGCCACCAGCAGAAACTGGGGACAGAATCAGCACAAGCATTTT CATSRNWGQNQHKHF
TRBJ1-6 NA NA TRBV6-6 TGTGCCAGCAGCCGTCCCGGGACCTGGAGATCCCTCCACTTT CASSRPGTWRSLHF
TRBJ1-6 NA NA TRBV4-3 TGCGCCAGCAGAGACAGTAATAATTCACCCCTCCACTTT CASRDSNNSPLHF
TRBJ1-5 TRBD1 NA TRBV10-2 TGTGCCAGCACCAGACAGGGCTGGAATCAGCCCCAGCATTTT CASTRQGWNQPQHF
TRBJ1-5 NA once TRBV2 TGTGCCCCGGGACAATTCGACGGATATCAGCCCCAGCATTTT CAPGQFDGYQPQHF
TRBJ1-5 NA few TRBV20-1 TGCAGTGCCACCGTTCAGGGTAGGGGCAATCAGCCCCAGCATTTT CSATVQGRGNQPQHF
TRBJ1-1 NA few TRBV28 TGTGCCAGCAGTGTCAAACACCCTGAAGCTTTCTTT CASSVKHPEAFF
TRBJ2-7 TRBD2 many TRBV20-1 TGCAGTGCTACTCCTAGCGGGAGGGCCTACGAGCAGTACTTC CSATPSGRAYEQYF
TRBJ2-5 NA once TRBV7-9 TGTGCCAGCATCCTGCGCCTGAACAAGGGAGAGACCCAGTACTTC CASILRLNKGETQYF
TRBJ2-6 TRBD1 many TRBV9 TGTGCCAGCAGCTGGGAGACAGGGGGGGGTTCTGGGGCCAACGTCCTGACTTTC CASSWETGGGSGANVLTF
TRBJ2-7 NA NA TRBV10-2 TGCGCCAGCAGTGATGGGACATCTCAGTACTTC CASSDGTSQYF
TRBJ2-7 NA many TRBV5-1 TGCGCCAGCAGCCCGGACACCGCTTACTACGAGCAGTACTTC CASSPDTAYYEQYF
TRBJ1-1 NA many TRBV19 TGTGCCTCGTTGCGGGGAGGTGAAACTGAAGCTTTCTTT CASLRGGETEAFF
TRBJ1-2 NA many TRBV10-3 TGTGCCATCAGAGGATCCGGAACAGTGAGCTACACCTTC CAIRGSGTVSYTF
TRBJ2-7 TRBD2 NA TRBV2 TGTGCCAGCAGGACTAGCCCGAGCTCCTACGAGCAGTACTTC CASRTSPSSYEQYF
TRBJ2-2 TRBD2 NA TRBV2 TGTACCAGCAGCCAGCTAGCGGGAGGAACCGGGGAGCTGTTTTTT CTSSQLAGGTGELFF
TRBJ1-2 NA few TRBV18 TGTGCCAGCTCACAACTGCGAACGGACTCGGAGGGCTACACCTTC CASSQLRTDSEGYTF
TRBJ2-2 NA many TRBV11-2 TGTGCCAGCAGCGCCCTGCTGGGACAGAACACCGGGGAGCTGTTTTTT CASSALLGQNTGELFF
TRBJ1-6 NA many TRBV4-1 TGCGCCAGCAGCCAAGATAGCAGGGGCCAGAATAATTCACCCCTCCACTTT CASSQDSRGQNNSPLHF
TRBJ2-7 NA once TRBV29-1 TGCAGCGTCACGACAGGCTCCTACGAGCAGTACTTC CSVTTGSYEQYF
TRBJ1-3 TRBD1 NA TRBV29-1 TGCAGCGTTGCGGGGGACAGGGTCTCTGGAAACACCATATATTTT CSVAGDRVSGNTIYF
TRBJ2-7 NA NA TRBV28 TGTGCCAGCAAATTCCGCAGGTCCCACTTGCAGTACTTC CASKFRRSHLQYF
TRBJ2-7 TRBD1 NA TRBV6-6 TGTGCCAGCAGTTATGGGGACAGGAGCTCCTACGAGCAGTACTTC CASSYGDRSSYEQYF
TRBJ1-1 NA many TRBV4-1 TGCGCCAGCAGCCCAGGCCCTTTCGTGGCTGAAGCTTTCTTT CASSPGPFVAEAFF
TRBJ2-2 TRBD1 few TRBV5-6 TGTGCCAGCAGCTTCACGACAGGGGGTATAGCCGGGGAGCTGTTTTTT CASSFTTGGIAGELFF
TRBJ1-1 NA NA TRBV20-1 TGCAGTGCTGCCCACCCCAGGTGGTCTGAAGCTTTCTTT CSAAHPRWSEAFF
TRBJ1-2 TRBD1 NA TRBV10-3 TGTGCCATCAGTGGACCGGGACAGGGGATTAACTATGGCTACACCTTC CAISGPGQGINYGYTF
TRBJ2-5 TRBD2 NA TRBV10-3 TGTGCCAGCAGCTACGGGGGGGAAGGGGAAGAGACCCAGTACTTC CASSYGGEGEETQYF
TRBJ2-5 NA NA TRBV10-3 TGTGCCATCAGTGGCGGGGGCCTTGAGGGGGAGACCCAGTACTTC CAISGGGLEGETQYF
TRBJ1-2 NA NA TRBV29-1 TGCAGCTTAGTAGACAGGAACGGCTACACCTTC CSLVDRNGYTF
TRBJ1-1 TRBD1 few TRBV29-1 TGCAGCGGTATCGGACAGGGGGCCACTGAAGCTTTCTTT CSGIGQGATEAFF
TRBJ1-1 NA NA TRBV2 TGTGCCAGCAGTGCGGGTTTTGAAGCTTTCTTT CASSAGFEAFF
TRBJ1-5 NA many TRBV6-6 TGTGCCAGCAGCCCGGGCCGCCCTTATAGCAATCAGCCCCAGCATTTT CASSPGRPYSNQPQHF
TRBJ1-2 TRBD1 NA TRBV27 TGTGCCAGCAGTTTACGGAGGGGGCGGGACTATGGCTACACCTTC CASSLRRGRDYGYTF
TRBJ1-1 NA NA TRBV7-8 TGTGCCAGCCTCGGGGTTGGCACTGAAGCTTTCTTT CASLGVGTEAFF